These 8 T cell receptor beta chains originate from one sample sequenced in a study of spatial heterogeneity in lung cancer. Findings and limits, study-wide: How many expanded intratumoral alpha and beta TCRs were present tracked the tumor mutation count, which was a count of nonsynonymous mutations.

No antigen has been identified for these receptors. Time point reported: sample taken at primary tumor resection. In TCRdb, the 5' RACE reads were re-called with MiXCR into one record per CDR3 protein. Of about 17,000 distinct CDR3 sequences in the sample, under 8% were seen once. The sequenced sample was lung tumor tissue, obtained at surgery. The origin of the receptors is a male donor with early-stage non-small cell lung cancer.

This clonotype has ten or more counts. This beta chain slipped into a library made for alpha chains as a stray read, so its size is not meaningful. The rearrangement links TRBV4-3 to TRBJ1-2; D gene uncertain. V gave up 0 bases and J gave up 0 bases, with 14 bases separating them. The CDR3 loop spans 17 amino acids. The V gene's germline CDR1 is LGHNA and CDR2 YSLEER. The CDR3 region is CASSQDTFLTTNYGYTF. CDR3 DNA: TGCGCCAGCAGCCAAGATACATTCCTTACGACTAACTATGGCTACACCTTC.

This clonotype has ten or more counts. In a library made to pick up alpha chains, this beta chain is a stray read with a size that means little. V and J are TRBV10-3 and TRBJ1-5, with D possibly matching TRBD1 (5 bases). Germline V gene lookup returns CDR1 ENHRY and CDR2 SYGVKD. The CDR3 spans 13 residues. Trimming stripped 6 bases from V and 3 bases from J, with 9 bases between. The CDR3 nucleotides read TGTGCCATCAGGACAGCTCTCAATCAGCCCCAGCATTTT. As protein: CAIRTALNQPQHF.

This clonotype was recorded at least ten times. Since the library was made to target alpha chains, this beta chain is a stray read and its abundance is not meaningful. This chain connects TRBV7-2 to TRBJ2-4; D is ambiguous. CDR3 length equals 13 residues. Trimming cost V 5 bases and J 0 bases, with 5 bases left between them. The germline V gene has CDR1 SGHTA and CDR2 FQGNSA. The CDR3 is CASSTRAKNIQYF. CDR3 nucleotide sequence: TGTGCCAGCAGCACAAGAGCCAAAAACATTCAGTACTTC.

Worth noting for this clonotype: Since it is a stray read in a library aimed at alpha chains, this beta chain has a size that is not meaningful. The gene calls are TRBV12-3 or TRBV12-4 and TRBJ1-4, with TRBD1 as a possible D gene (6 bases). The ends were cut back, 1 base at V and 10 bases at J, with 16 bases in the middle. The CDR3 consists of 15 residues. The CDR3 nucleotides are TGTGCCAGCAGTTTAGAACTGGGACAAATAGGAAAACTGTTTTTT. This gives the protein CASSLELGQIGKLFF.

This clonotype was recorded many times. Since it is a stray read in a library aimed at alpha chains, this beta chain has a size that is not meaningful. The chain employs TRBV7-2 and TRBJ1-5, with TRBD1 identical over 7 bases. Germline CDR1 SGHTA, CDR2 FQGNSA. The length of the CDR3 is 21 residues. V lost 1 base and J lost 2; bases outside the gene matches: 20. Written as DNA, the CDR3 is TGTGCCAGCAGCTTAGTCCTATGGACAGGAACAAGGAGGTGGGGCAATCAGCCCCAGCATTTT. Encoded protein: CASSLVLWTGTRRWGNQPQHF.

Many counts were recorded for this clonotype. A library prepared for alpha chains yielded this beta chain as an off-target read; its size is of little meaning. The V gene is TRBV5-4, the J gene TRBJ1-1; no clear D. There are 13 residues in the CDR3. CDR1 and CDR2 (germline): SGHNT, YYREEE (reference sequence). The V end lost 4 bases, the J end lost 7 bases, and 14 bases lay between the germline ends. CDR3 protein: CASSAVLGDEAFF. DNA for the CDR3: TGTGCCAGCAGCGCGGTTTTGGGCGATGAAGCTTTCTTT.

This clonotype showed up many times. Being off target in a library aimed at alpha chains, this beta chain has a size of little meaning. V is TRBV28 and J is TRBJ2-1; possibly TRBD2 for D (5 bases). Trimming pared 6 bases from V and 10 bases from J, leaving 19 bases between. The germline V gene encodes CDR1 MDHEN and CDR2 SYDVKM. The CDR3 covers 14 residues. The CDR3 sequence is CASRTTSGRGEQFF. CDR3 DNA: TGTGCCAGCAGGACTACTTCCGGGCGCGGGGAGCAGTTCTTC. Complete variable domain (other parts from reference TRBV28 and TRBJ2-1): DVKVTQSSRYLVKRTGEKVFLECVQDMDHENMFWYRQDPGLGLRLIYFSYDVKMKEKGDIPEGYSVSREKKERFSLILESASTNQTSMYLCASRTTSGRGEQFFGPGTRLTVL.

The table lists this clonotype with many counts. This beta chain came through as a stray read in a library set up for alpha chains, and its size says little. V and J are TRBV28 and TRBJ2-7; D unresolved. The CDR3 has 13 amino acids. Trimming left V 2 bases short and J 3 bases short, with 8 bases between. Germline CDR1 and CDR2: MDHEN and SYDVKM. CDR3 coding DNA: TGTGCCAGCAGTTTAAACATCGGCTACGAGCAGTACTTC. As protein: CASSLNIGYEQYF.